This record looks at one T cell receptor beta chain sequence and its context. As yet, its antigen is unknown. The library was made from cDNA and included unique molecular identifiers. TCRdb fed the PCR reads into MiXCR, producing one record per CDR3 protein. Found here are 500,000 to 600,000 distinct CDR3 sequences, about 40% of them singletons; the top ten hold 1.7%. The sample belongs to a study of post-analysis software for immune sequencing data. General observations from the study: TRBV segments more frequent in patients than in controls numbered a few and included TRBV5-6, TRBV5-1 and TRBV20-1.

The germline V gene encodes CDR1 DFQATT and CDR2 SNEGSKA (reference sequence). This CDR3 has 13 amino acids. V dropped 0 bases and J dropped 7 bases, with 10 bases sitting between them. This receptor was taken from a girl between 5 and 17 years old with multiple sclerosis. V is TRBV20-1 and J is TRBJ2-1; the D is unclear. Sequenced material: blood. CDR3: CSARDDRDNEQFF. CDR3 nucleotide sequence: TGCAGTGCTAGAGATGACCGCGATAATGAGCAGTTCTTC.